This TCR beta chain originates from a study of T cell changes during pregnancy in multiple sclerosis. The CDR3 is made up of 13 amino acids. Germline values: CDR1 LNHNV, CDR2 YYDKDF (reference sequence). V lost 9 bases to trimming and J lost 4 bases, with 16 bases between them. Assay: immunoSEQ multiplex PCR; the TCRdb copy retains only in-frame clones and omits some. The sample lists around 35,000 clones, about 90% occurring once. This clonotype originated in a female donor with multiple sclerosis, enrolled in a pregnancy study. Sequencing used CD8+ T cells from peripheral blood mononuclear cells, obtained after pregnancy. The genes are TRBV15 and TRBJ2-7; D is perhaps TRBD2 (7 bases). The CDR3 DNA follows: TGTGCCACGGGCGGGGGCGGGGTTTACGAGCAGTACTTC. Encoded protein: CATGGGGVYEQYF.